This passage covers 26 T cell receptor beta chains from one sample sequenced in a study of blood T cell repertoires in COVID-19. Data came from immunoSEQ multiplex PCR; TCRdb stores just in-frame clones and leaves some out. The sample holds hundreds of thousands of clones, roughly 89% seen once. The sequenced sample was peripheral blood. These receptors came from a woman aged 25-40 years with active or convalescent COVID-19.

The chain recombines TRBV13 with TRBJ2-1, with D perhaps TRBD2 (6 bases). CDR1 and CDR2 from the germline V gene are PRHDT and FYEKMQ (reference sequence). This CDR3 spans 16 amino acids. V lost 5 bases to trimming and J lost 10 bases, with 24 bases between them. The DNA for the CDR3 is TGTGCCAGCAGCCCGCCACTAGGACTATCAAATAACGAGCAGTTCTTC. It specifies CASSPPLGLSNNEQFF.

The chain carries TRBV6-1 and TRBJ2-2; 9 nucleotides align to TRBD2. Germline V CDR1 and CDR2: MNHNS, SASEGT. The CDR3 runs 19 residues. V was pared by 2 bases and J by 4 bases, with 14 bases of the junction left unmatched. CDR3 protein: CASSELSWASGVGTGELFF. The CDR3 DNA reads as TGTGCCAGCAGTGAACTGTCTTGGGCTAGCGGGGTTGGCACCGGGGAGCTGTTTTTT.

The chain combines TRBV6-2 or TRBV6-3 with TRBJ2-3; the match to TRBD2 covers 9 bases. Per the germline V gene, CDR1 is MNHEY and CDR2 is SVGEGT. This CDR3 has 16 amino acids. V shed 2 bases and J 5 bases; nucleotides not matched to a gene: 8. CDR3 residues: CASSYGRGGRIDTQYF. CDR3 coding DNA: TGTGCCAGCAGTTACGGGCGGGGGGGCCGGATAGATACGCAGTATTTT.

The chain carries TRBV6-1 and TRBJ2-7; TRBD2 aligns across 8 bases. The CDR3 has 16 amino acids. Germline V CDR1 and CDR2: MNHNS, SASEGT. The V segment lost 2 bases and the J segment 6 bases; nucleotides outside the gene matches: 12. The CDR3 bases are TGTGCCAGCAGTGAACTTCGGGGGGGTCCGACCGGCGAGCAGTACTTC. This translates into CASSELRGGPTGEQYF.

The chain couples TRBV11-2 to TRBJ2-3; 9 nucleotides agree with TRBD1. V gave up 1 base and J gave up 6 bases; unmatched junction bases: 5. Per the germline V gene, CDR1 is SGHAT and CDR2 is FQNNGV. The CDR3 has 15 residues. CDR3 sequence (DNA): TGTGCCAGCAGCTTAGGGGACAGGGATCCCGATACGCAGTATTTT. It yields the protein CASSLGDRDPDTQYF.

The V call is TRBV6-5, the J call TRBJ1-2, with 8 bases that match TRBD1. Trimming took 6 bases from V and 4 from J; bases not matched to a gene: 10. Germline values: CDR1 MNHEY, CDR2 SVGAGI. The CDR3 has 15 residues. CDR3 protein: CASRPPTGVSYGYTF. The CDR3 DNA sequence: TGTGCCAGCAGGCCCCCGACAGGGGTTAGCTATGGCTACACCTTC.

The chain joins TRBV29-1 to TRBJ1-1; D uncertain. The CDR3 consists of 13 residues. CDR1 and CDR2 (germline): SQVTM, ANQGSEA. The germline V and J ends were trimmed by 7 bases and 1 base, with 13 bases remaining between them. The CDR3 protein is CSGGGFGNTEAFF. CDR3 nucleotides: TGCAGCGGTGGAGGGTTCGGGAACACTGAAGCTTTCTTT.

The V gene is TRBV19, the J gene TRBJ2-1, with D maybe TRBD1 (5 bases). V lost 0 bases to trimming and J lost 1 base, with 19 bases between them. CDR1 is LNHDA and CDR2 is SQIVND in the germline V gene (reference sequence). CDR3 length: 19 amino acids. The CDR3 loop reads CASSIDPKLRARSYNEQFF. As DNA, the CDR3 is TGTGCCAGTAGTATAGATCCGAAACTCAGGGCTAGGTCCTACAATGAGCAGTTCTTC.

V is TRBV14 and J is TRBJ2-7, with D maybe TRBD1 (6 bases). From germline, CDR1 is SGHDN and CDR2 FVKESK. This CDR3 has 17 residues. Trimming left V 2 bases short and J 7 bases short, with 24 bases between. The chain's CDR3 is CASSQISPGTLTGEQYF. The CDR3 nucleotides read TGTGCCAGCAGCCAAATCAGTCCGGGGACATTAACGGGGGAGCAGTACTTC. The variable domain in full, completed from reference TRBV14 and TRBJ2-7, reads EAGVTQFPSHSVIEKGQTVTLRCDPISGHDNLYWYRRVMGKEIKFLLHFVKESKQDESGMPNNRFLAERTGGTYSTLKVQPAELEDSGVYFCASSQISPGTLTGEQYFGPGTRLTVT.

The CDR3 DNA is TGTGCCAGCTCACCACCGTACGGGACAGGGTTCTATGGCTACACCTTC. It yields the protein CASSPPYGTGFYGYTF. The chain carries TRBV18 and TRBJ1-2, with 9 bases fitting TRBD1. This CDR3 comprises 16 residues. Trimming removed 0 bases from V and 4 bases from J; junction bases left unmatched: 6. CDR1 and CDR2 (germline): KGHSH, LQKENI.

In the case of this clone: Other DNA sequences in the sample encode the same CDR3. The CDR3 loop reads CASSIVTGNQPQHF. The CDR3 bases are TGTGCCAGTAGTATAGTGACGGGGAATCAGCCCCAGCATTTT. The V call is TRBV19, the J call TRBJ1-5; D unclear. CDR1 is LNHDA, CDR2 SQIVND, per germline (reference sequence). The V end lost 1 base, the J end lost 4 bases, and 8 bases lay between the germline ends. The CDR3 totals 14 residues. Variable domain in full (rest from reference TRBV19 and TRBJ1-5): DGGITQSPKYLFRKEGQNVTLSCEQNLNHDAMYWYRQDPGQGLRLIYYSQIVNDFQKGDIAEGYSVSREKKESFPLTVTSAQKNPTAFYLCASSIVTGNQPQHFGDGTRLSIL.

The chain is built from TRBV24-1 and TRBJ2-1; possible D gene TRBD2, 5 bases. Germline CDR1 reads KGHDR; CDR2 reads SFDVKD. Trimming took 1 base from V and 8 from J, leaving 8 bases between them. CDR3 length: 13 residues. The CDR3: CATSDFREHEQFF. The CDR3 DNA is TGTGCCACCAGTGATTTCCGGGAACATGAGCAGTTCTTC.

This clone was picked up one time. The chain employs TRBV5-6 and TRBJ2-7; TRBD2 agrees at 9 bases. Germline CDR1 SGHDT, CDR2 YYEEEE. The CDR3 extends over 16 amino acids. V lost 4 bases and J lost 1; bases outside the gene matches: 9. The CDR3 DNA reads as TGTGCCAGCAGCGCATCCCCGGGACTAGCATCCTACGAGCAGTACTTC. Translation: CASSASPGLASYEQYF.

This clone was observed once. This chain connects TRBV3-1 (or the pseudogene TRBV3-2) to TRBJ1-4; 8 bases map to TRBD1. There are 15 residues in the CDR3. The junction had 10 bases not matched to a gene; V was cut back by 1 base and J by 12 bases. Germline CDR1 reads LGHDT; CDR2 reads YNNKEL (reference sequence). The CDR3 region is CASSQATGVNAELFF. CDR3 DNA: TGTGCCAGCAGCCAAGCGACAGGGGTCAATGCGGAACTGTTTTTT.

This chain links TRBV3-1 (or the pseudogene TRBV3-2) with TRBJ2-1; 14 bases align to TRBD2. V was clipped by 10 bases and J by 6 bases; unmatched bases: 2. CDR3 length: 13 amino acids. The germline CDR1 and CDR2 sequences are LGHDT and YNNKEL (reference sequence). The CDR3 sequence: CATGLAGVNEQFF. For the CDR3, the DNA is TGTGCCACGGGACTAGCGGGAGTCAATGAGCAGTTCTTC.

The rearrangement uses TRBV6-2 or TRBV6-3 and TRBJ2-1; 10 bases agree with TRBD2. Per the germline V gene, CDR1 is MNHEY and CDR2 is SVGEGT. This CDR3 spans 16 amino acids. V lost 2 bases, J lost 4 bases, and 5 bases stayed unmatched. CDR3 nucleotide sequence: TGTGCCAGCAGTTACCTTCCTAGCGGGAGTTACAATGAGCAGTTCTTC. Residues: CASSYLPSGSYNEQFF.

The rearrangement uses TRBV15 and TRBJ1-3; D may be TRBD1 (5 bases). This CDR3 contains 15 residues. Trimming removed 0 bases at V and 2 bases at J, with 8 bases between. The germline gives CDR1 LNHNV, CDR2 YYDKDF (reference sequence). The CDR3 coding sequence is TGTGCCACCAGCAGAGATCGGGGGACTGGAAACACCATATATTTT. Its translation is CATSRDRGTGNTIYF.

This clone was seen a few times. V and J are TRBV4-1 and TRBJ1-5, with TRBD1 identical over 9 bases. The CDR3 loop spans 16 amino acids. After removal of 3 bases from V and 6 bases from J, the junction contained 9 bases not matched to a gene. CDR1 and CDR2 from the germline V gene are MGHRA and YSYEKL. The chain's CDR3 is CASSHMDRGLGQPQHF. For the CDR3, the DNA is TGCGCCAGCAGCCACATGGACAGGGGTTTAGGTCAGCCCCAGCATTTT.

J is TRBJ2-1 and V is TRBV7-9; 9 nucleotides match TRBD2. V gave up 5 bases and J gave up 2 bases; unmatched junction bases: 7. CDR3 length: 16 amino acids. Germline V gene sequence: CDR1 SEHNR, CDR2 FQNEAQ (reference sequence). The CDR3 protein is CASSTLAGETYNEQFF. Written as DNA, the CDR3 is TGTGCCAGCAGCACATTAGCGGGAGAGACCTACAATGAGCAGTTCTTC.

V is TRBV9 and J is TRBJ1-2; 7 nucleotides match TRBD1. This CDR3 has 16 residues. CDR1 is SGDLS and CDR2 is YYNGEE in the germline V gene. The V gene end was trimmed by 3 bases and the J gene end by 2 bases; junction bases not matched to a gene: 10. The CDR3 reads CASSAIQGTVNYGYTF. The CDR3 nucleotides are TGTGCCAGCAGCGCGATACAGGGGACTGTGAACTATGGCTACACCTTC.

The rearrangement uses TRBV4-1 and TRBJ2-1; perhaps TRBD2 as D (5 bases). Trimming removed 10 bases from V and 0 bases from J, with 13 bases in between. Germline values: CDR1 MGHRA, CDR2 YSYEKL. This CDR3 contains 14 residues. This chain's CDR3 is CATKGESSYNEQFF. CDR3 DNA sequence: TGCGCCACGAAGGGAGAAAGCTCCTACAATGAGCAGTTCTTC.

The genes are TRBV7-9 and TRBJ2-1; D is undetermined. The CDR3 extends over 14 amino acids. Trimming stripped 4 bases from V and 4 bases from J, with 11 bases between. Germline lookup yields CDR1 SEHNR and CDR2 FQNEAQ (reference sequence). For the CDR3, the DNA is TGTGCCAGCAGCTCACGTGTTCAGTACAATGAGCAGTTCTTC. Translating it yields CASSSRVQYNEQFF.

The chain uses TRBV14 and TRBJ1-6; a weak D match, TRBD1 (5 bases). V lost 7 bases and J lost 9, with 13 bases in between. The germline V gene encodes CDR1 SGHDN and CDR2 FVKESK. The CDR3 consists of 13 residues. CDR3 DNA: TGTGCCAGCAATGGAGGGGCCTCTTCACCCCTCCACTTT. It yields the protein CASNGGASSPLHF.

Regarding this clone: Its ends do not fully match the called genes, so a read error is possible. J is TRBJ1-4 and V is TRBV30; maybe TRBD1 (6 bases). The germline CDR1 and CDR2 sequences are GTSNPN and SVGIG (reference sequence). The CDR3 consists of 11 residues. CDR3 sequence reads: CAWSEGVALHF. The CDR3 DNA reads as TGTGCCTGGAGTGAGGGGGTGGCCCTCCATTTT. The full variable domain, completed using reference TRBV30 and TRBJ1-4, is SQTIHQWPATLVQPVGSPLSLECTVEGTSNPNLYWYRQAAGRGLQLLFYSVGIGQISSEVPQNLSASRPQDRQFILSSKKLLLSDSGFYLCAWSEGVALHFGSGTQLSVL.

The rearrangement links TRBV5-4 to TRBJ2-5; a weak D match, TRBD2 (5 bases). V lost 2 bases, J lost 4 bases, and 15 bases lay in between. The CDR3 is made up of 15 amino acids. Germline V gene lookup returns CDR1 SGHNT and CDR2 YYREEE (reference sequence). The CDR3 sequence is CASSLPGSNGETQYF. Here the CDR3 DNA reads TGTGCCAGCAGCTTACCGGGAAGCAACGGAGAGACCCAGTACTTC.

V usage is TRBV27 and J usage is TRBJ1-1; D gene ambiguous. The CDR3 spans 13 residues. CDR1 is MNHEY and CDR2 is SMNVEV in the germline V gene (reference sequence). V lost 2 bases to trimming and J lost 0 bases, with 4 bases between them. CDR3: CASSLQMNTEAFF. The CDR3 nucleotides read TGTGCCAGCAGTTTACAGATGAACACTGAAGCTTTCTTT.